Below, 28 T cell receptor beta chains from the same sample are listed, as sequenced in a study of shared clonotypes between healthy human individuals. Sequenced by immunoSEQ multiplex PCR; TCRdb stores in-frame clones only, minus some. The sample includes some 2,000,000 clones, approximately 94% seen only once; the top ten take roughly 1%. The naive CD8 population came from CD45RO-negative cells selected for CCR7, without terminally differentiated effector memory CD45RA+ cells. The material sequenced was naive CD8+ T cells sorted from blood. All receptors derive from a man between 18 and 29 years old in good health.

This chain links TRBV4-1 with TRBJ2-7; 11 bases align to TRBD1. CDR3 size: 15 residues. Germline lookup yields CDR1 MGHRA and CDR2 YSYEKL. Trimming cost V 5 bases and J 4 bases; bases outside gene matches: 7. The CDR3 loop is CASSFRDRGDYEQYF. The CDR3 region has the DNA TGCGCCAGCAGCTTCCGGGACAGGGGGGATTACGAGCAGTACTTC.

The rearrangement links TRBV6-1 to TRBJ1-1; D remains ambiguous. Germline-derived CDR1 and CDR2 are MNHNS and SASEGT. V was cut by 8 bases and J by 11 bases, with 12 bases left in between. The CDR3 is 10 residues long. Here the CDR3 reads CASGKRPAFF. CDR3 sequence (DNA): TGTGCCAGCGGGAAGAGGCCGGCTTTCTTT.

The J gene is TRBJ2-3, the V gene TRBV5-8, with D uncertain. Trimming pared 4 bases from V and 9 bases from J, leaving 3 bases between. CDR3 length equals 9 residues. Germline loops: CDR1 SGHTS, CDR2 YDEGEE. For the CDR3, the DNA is TGTGCCAGCAGCCCCACGCAGTATTTT. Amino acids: CASSPTQYF.

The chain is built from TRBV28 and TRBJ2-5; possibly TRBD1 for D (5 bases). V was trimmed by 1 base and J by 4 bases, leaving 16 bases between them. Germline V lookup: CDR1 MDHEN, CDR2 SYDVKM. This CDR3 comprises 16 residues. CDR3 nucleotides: TGTGCCAGCAGTTTATACCAGGGCGCCACTTTAGAGACCCAGTACTTC. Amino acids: CASSLYQGATLETQYF.

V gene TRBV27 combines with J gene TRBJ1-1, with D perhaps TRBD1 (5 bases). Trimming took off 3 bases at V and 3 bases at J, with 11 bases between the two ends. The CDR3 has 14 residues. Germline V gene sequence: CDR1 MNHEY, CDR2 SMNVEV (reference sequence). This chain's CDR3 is CASSLVGTDTEAFF. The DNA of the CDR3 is TGTGCCAGCAGTTTGGTCGGGACGGACACTGAAGCTTTCTTT.

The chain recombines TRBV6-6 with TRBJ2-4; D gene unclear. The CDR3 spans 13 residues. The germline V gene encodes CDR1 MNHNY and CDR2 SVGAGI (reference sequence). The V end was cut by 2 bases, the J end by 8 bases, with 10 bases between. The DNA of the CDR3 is TGTGCCAGCAGTTACGCGACAAGAGACATTCAGTACTTC. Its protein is CASSYATRDIQYF.

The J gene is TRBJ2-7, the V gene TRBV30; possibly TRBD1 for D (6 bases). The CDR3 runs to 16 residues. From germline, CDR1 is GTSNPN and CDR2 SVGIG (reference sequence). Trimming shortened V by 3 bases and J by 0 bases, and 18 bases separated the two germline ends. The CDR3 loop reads CAWRTGDMASSYEQYF. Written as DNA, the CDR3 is TGTGCCTGGAGGACAGGAGACATGGCTAGCTCCTACGAGCAGTACTTC. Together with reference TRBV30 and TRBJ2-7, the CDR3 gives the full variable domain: SQTIHQWPATLVQPVGSPLSLECTVEGTSNPNLYWYRQAAGRGLQLLFYSVGIGQISSEVPQNLSASRPQDRQFILSSKKLLLSDSGFYLCAWRTGDMASSYEQYFGPGTRLTVT.

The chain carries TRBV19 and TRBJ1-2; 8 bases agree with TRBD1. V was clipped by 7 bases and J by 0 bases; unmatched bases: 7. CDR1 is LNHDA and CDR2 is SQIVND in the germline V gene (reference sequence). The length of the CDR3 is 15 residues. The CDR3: CASIPTGAPNYGYTF. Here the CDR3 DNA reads TGTGCCAGTATTCCGACAGGGGCCCCTAACTATGGCTACACCTTC.

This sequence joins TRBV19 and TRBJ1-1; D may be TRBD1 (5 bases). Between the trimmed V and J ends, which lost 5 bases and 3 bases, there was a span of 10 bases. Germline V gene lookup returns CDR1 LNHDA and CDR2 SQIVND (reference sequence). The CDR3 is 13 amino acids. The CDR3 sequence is CASSWGKDTEAFF. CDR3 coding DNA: TGTGCCAGTAGTTGGGGGAAGGACACTGAAGCTTTCTTT.

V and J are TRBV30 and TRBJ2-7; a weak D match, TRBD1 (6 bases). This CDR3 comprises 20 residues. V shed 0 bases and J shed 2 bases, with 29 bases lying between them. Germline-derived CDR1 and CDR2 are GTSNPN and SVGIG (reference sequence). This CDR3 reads CAWSVVVLEVAGASPYEQYF. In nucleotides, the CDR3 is TGTGCCTGGAGTGTTGTGGTTTTGGAAGTGGCAGGGGCTAGCCCCTACGAGCAGTACTTC.

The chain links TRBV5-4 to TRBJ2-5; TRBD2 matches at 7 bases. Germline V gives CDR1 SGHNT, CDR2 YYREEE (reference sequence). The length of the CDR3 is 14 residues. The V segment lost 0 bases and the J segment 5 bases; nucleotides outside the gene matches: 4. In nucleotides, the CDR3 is TGTGCCAGCAGCTTGGACGGGGGGAGCGAGACCCAGTACTTC. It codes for CASSLDGGSETQYF.

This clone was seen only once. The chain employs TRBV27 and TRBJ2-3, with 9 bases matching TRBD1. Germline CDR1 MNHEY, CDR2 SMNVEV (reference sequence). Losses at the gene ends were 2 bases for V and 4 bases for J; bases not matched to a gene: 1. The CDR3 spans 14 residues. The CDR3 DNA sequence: TGTGCCAGCAGTTTAACAGGGGGCGCAGATACGCAGTATTTT. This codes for CASSLTGGADTQYF.

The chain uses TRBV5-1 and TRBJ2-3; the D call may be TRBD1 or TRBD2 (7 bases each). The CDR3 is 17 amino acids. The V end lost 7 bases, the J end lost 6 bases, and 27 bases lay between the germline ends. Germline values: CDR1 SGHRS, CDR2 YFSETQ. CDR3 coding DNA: TGCGCCAGCCGGGGGGAAGGACAGGTTCTCCCTATGGATACGCAGTATTTT. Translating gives CASRGEGQVLPMDTQYF.

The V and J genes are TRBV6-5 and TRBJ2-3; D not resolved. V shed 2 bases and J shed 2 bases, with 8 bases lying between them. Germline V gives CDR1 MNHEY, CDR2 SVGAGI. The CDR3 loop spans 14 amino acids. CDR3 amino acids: CASSYEQYTDTQYF. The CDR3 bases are TGTGCCAGCAGTTACGAACAGTACACAGATACGCAGTATTTT.

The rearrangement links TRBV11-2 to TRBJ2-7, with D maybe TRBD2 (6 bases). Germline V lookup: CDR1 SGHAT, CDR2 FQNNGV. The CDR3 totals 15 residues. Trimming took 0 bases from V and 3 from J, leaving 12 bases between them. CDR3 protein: CASSLDGDSIYEQYF. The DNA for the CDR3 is TGTGCCAGCAGCTTAGATGGGGACTCAATCTACGAGCAGTACTTC.

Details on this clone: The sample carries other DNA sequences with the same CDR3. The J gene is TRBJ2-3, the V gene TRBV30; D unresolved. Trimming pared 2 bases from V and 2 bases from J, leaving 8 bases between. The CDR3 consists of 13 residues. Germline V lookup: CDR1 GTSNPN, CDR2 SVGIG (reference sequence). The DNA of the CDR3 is TGTGCCTGGAGTTTGGGCTTCACAGATACGCAGTATTTT. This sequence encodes CAWSLGFTDTQYF.

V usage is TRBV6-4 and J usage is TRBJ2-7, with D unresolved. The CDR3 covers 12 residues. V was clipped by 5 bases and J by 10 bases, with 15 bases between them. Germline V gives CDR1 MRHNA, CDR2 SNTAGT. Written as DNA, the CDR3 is TGTGCCAGCAGTCCTGCATACGCGCATCAGTACTTC. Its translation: CASSPAYAHQYF.

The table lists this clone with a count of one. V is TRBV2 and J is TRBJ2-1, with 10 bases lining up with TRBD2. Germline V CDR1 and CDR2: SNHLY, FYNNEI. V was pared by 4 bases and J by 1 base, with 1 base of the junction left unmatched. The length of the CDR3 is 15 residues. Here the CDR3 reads CASSVTSGSYNEQFF. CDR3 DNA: TGTGCCAGCAGTGTGACTAGCGGGTCCTACAATGAGCAGTTCTTC.

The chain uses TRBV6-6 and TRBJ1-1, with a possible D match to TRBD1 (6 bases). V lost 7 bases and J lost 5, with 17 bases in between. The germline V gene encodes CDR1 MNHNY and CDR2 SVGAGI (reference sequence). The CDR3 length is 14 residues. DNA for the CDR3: TGTGCCAGCACCCACAGCGGGGGGCGGACTGAAGCTTTCTTT. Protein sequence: CASTHSGGRTEAFF.

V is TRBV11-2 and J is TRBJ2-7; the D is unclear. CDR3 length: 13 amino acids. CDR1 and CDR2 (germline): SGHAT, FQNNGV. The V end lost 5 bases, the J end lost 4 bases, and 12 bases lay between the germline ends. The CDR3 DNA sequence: TGTGCCAGCAGCCCATATGACGAGTACGAGCAGTACTTC. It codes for CASSPYDEYEQYF.

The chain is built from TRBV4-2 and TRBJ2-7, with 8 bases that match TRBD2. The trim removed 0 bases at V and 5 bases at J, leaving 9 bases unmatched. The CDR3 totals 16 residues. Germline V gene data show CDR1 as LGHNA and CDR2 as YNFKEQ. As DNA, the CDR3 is TGTGCCAGCAGCCAAGATGGGCGCGGGGGGCAGCACGAGCAGTACTTC. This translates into CASSQDGRGGQHEQYF.

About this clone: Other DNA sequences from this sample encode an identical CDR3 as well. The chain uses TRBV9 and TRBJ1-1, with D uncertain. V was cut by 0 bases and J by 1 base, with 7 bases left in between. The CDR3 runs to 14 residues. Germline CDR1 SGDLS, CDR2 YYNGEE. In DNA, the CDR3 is TGTGCCAGCAGCGTAGATGGGAGGAACACTGAAGCTTTCTTT. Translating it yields CASSVDGRNTEAFF.

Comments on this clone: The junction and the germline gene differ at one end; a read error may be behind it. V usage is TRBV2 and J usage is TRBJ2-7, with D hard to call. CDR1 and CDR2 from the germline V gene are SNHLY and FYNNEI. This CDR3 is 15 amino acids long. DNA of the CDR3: TGTGCCAGCAGCGAAGGGTCTTTGGCGTCCTACGAGCAGTACTTC. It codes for CASSEGSLASYEQYF.

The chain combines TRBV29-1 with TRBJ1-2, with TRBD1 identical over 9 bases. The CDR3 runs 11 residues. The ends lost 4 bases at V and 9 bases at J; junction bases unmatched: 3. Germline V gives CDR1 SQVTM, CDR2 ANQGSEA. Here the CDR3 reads CSVGQGVSYTF. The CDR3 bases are TGCAGCGTTGGACAGGGGGTTAGCTACACCTTC.

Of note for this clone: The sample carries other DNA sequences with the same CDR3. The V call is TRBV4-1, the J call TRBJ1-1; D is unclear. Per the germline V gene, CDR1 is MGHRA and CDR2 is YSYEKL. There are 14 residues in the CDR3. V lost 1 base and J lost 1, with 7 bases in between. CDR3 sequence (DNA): TGCGCCAGCAGCCAAGGAGGACGGAACACTGAAGCTTTCTTT. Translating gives CASSQGGRNTEAFF.

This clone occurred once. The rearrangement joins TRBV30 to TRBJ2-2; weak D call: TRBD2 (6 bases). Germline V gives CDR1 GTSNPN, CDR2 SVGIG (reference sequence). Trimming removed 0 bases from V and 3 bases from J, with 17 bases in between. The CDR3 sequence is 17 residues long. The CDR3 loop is CAWSVPGWEEYTGELFF. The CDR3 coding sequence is TGTGCCTGGAGTGTACCCGGGTGGGAGGAATACACCGGGGAGCTGTTTTTT.

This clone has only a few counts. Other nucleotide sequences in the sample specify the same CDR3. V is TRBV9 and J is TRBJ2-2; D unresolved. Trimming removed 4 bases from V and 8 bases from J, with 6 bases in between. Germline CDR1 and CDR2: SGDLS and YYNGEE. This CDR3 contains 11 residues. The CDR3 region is CASSSTGELFF. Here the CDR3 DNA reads TGTGCCAGCAGCAGCACAGGGGAGCTGTTTTTT.

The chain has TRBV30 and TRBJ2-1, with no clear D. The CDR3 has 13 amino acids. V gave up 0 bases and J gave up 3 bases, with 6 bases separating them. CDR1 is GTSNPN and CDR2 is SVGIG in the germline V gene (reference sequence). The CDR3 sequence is CAWSVLDYNEQFF. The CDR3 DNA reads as TGTGCCTGGAGTGTTTTGGACTACAATGAGCAGTTCTTC.